Described below is a single T cell receptor beta chain sequence and its context. Original processing notes: Quality scores were absent from the junction-only immunoSEQ sequences, so filtering differed. Some clones are missing from TCRdb's copy, which holds only in-frame ones; the method was immunoSEQ multiplex PCR. Clone size and V and J calls were adopted from that table, with D and trimming inferred from the DNA. The sample lists approximately 1.9 million clones, 93% occurring once. V dropped 8 bases and J dropped 1 base, with 3 bases sitting between them. Germline V lookup: CDR1 MNHEY, CDR2 SMNVEV (reference sequence). The CDR3 sequence is 11 residues long. Naive CD8 cells lacked CD45RO, underwent positive selection for CCR7 and left out terminally differentiated effector memory CD45RA+ cells. The sample comes from a study of shared clonotypes between healthy human individuals. Overall study context: Each donor's CD4 naive and CD4 memory cells filled three plates apiece, CD8 naive two, and CD8 memory one.

The clonotype was recovered from a young man in good health. Some clones in this sample may be carry-over from other donors' samples. The rearrangement uses TRBV27 and TRBJ1-5, with D unresolved. The sample comprised naive CD8+ T cells from PBMCs. The CDR3 region is CASGSNQPQHF. The CDR3 nucleotides are TGTGCCAGCGGGAGCAATCAGCCCCAGCATTTT.